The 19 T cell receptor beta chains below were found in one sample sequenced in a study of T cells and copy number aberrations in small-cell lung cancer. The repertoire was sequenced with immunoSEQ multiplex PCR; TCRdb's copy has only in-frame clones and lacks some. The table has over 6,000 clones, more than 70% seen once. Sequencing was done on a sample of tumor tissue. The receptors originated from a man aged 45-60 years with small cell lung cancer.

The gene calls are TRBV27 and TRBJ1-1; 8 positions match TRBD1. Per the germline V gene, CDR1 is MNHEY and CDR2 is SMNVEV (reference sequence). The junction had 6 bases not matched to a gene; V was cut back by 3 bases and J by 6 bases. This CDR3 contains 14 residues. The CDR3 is CASSFTGGRAEAFF. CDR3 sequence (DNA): TGTGCCAGCAGTTTCACAGGGGGGAGGGCTGAAGCTTTCTTT.

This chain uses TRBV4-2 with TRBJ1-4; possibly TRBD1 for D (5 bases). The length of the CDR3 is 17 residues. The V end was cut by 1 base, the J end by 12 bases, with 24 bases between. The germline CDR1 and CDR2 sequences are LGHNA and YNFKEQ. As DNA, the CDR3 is TGTGCCAGCAGCCAAGGACGTATGACCGGGGGAAATGAGGAACTGTTTTTT. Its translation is CASSQGRMTGGNEELFF.

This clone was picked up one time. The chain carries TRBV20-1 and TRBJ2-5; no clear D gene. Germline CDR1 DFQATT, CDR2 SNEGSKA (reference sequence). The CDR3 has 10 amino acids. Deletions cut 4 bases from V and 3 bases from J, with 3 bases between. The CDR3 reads CSATEETQYF. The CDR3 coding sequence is TGCAGTGCTACTGAAGAGACCCAGTACTTC.

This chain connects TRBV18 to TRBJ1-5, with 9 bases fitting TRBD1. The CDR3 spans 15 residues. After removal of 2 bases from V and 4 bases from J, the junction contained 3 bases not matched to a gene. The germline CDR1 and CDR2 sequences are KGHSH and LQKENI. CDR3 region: CASSPEGTGNQPQHF. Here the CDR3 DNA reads TGTGCCAGCTCACCAGAAGGGACAGGGAATCAGCCCCAGCATTTT.

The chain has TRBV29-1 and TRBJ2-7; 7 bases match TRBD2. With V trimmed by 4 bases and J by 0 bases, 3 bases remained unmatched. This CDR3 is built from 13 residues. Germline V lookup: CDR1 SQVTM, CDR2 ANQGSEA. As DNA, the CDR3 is TGCAGCGTTGTGGGGGGGGACTCCTACGAGCAGTACTTC. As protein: CSVVGGDSYEQYF.

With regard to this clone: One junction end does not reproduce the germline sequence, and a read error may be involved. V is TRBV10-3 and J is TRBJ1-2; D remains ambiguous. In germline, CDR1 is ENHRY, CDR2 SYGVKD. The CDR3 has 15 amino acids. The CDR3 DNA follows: TGTGCCATCACTGAGCGAACAGCGCAGGTGGAGGGCTACACCTTC. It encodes CAITERTAQVEGYTF.

The CDR3 DNA reads TGTGCCAGCAGCACCCCAGGGGGCGCGTATGGCTACACCTTC. Amino acid sequence: CASSTPGGAYGYTF. This rearrangement joins TRBV28 to TRBJ1-2, with 8 bases matching TRBD1. CDR3 length: 14 amino acids. Germline V gene data show CDR1 as MDHEN and CDR2 as SYDVKM. With 6 bases clipped from V and 5 bases from J, the junction kept 8 bases outside the gene matches.

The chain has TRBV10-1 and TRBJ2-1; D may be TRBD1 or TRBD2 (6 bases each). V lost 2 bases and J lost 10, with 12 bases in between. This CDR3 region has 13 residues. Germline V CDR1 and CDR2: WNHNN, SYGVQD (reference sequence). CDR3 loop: CASSEGGRWEQFF. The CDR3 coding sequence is TGCGCCAGCAGTGAGGGGGGGCGTTGGGAGCAGTTCTTC.

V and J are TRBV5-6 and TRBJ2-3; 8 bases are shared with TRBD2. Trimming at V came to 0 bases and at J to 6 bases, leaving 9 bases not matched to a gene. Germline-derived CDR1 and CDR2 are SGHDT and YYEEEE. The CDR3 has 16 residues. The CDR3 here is CASSLGPSGRSDTQYF. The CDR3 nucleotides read TGTGCCAGCAGCTTGGGGCCCAGCGGGAGATCCGATACGCAGTATTTT.

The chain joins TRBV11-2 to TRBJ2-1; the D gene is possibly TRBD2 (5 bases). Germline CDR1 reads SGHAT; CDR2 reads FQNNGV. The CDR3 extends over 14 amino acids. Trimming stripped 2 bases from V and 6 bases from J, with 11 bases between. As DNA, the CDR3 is TGTGCCAGCAGCTTAAGCGGTACTAGCAATGAGCAGTTCTTC. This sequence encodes CASSLSGTSNEQFF.

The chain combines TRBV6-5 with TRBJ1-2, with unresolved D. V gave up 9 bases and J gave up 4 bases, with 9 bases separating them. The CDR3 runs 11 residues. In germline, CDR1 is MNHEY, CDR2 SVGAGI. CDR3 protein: CASTSPYGYTF. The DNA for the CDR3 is TGTGCCAGTACCAGTCCCTATGGCTACACCTTC.

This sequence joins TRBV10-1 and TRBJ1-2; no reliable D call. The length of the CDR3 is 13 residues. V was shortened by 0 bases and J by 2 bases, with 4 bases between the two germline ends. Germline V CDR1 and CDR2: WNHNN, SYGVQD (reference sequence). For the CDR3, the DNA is TGCGCCAGCAGTGAGTCCGGGAACTATGGCTACACCTTC. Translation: CASSESGNYGYTF.

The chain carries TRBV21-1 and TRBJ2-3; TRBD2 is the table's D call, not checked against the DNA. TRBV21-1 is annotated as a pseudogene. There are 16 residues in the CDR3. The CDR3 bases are TGTGCCAGCAGCACCAGGACTAGCGGAAACACAGATACGCAGTATTTT. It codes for CASSTRTSGNTDTQYF.

CDR3 DNA: TGTGCCAGCAGCCGACAGCGGGACTACAATGAGCAGTTCTTC. Translation gives CASSRQRDYNEQFF. The J gene is TRBJ2-1, the V gene TRBV11-2; 7 bases align to TRBD2. The V gene's germline CDR1 is SGHAT and CDR2 FQNNGV. The CDR3 is 14 residues long. Losses at the gene ends were 5 bases for V and 3 bases for J; bases not matched to a gene: 4.

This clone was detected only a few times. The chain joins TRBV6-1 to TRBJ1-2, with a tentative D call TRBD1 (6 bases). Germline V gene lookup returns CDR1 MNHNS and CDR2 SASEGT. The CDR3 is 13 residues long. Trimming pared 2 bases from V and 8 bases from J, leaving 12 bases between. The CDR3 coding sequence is TGTGCCAGCAGTGAACTCCAGGGGTACGGCTACACCTTC. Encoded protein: CASSELQGYGYTF.

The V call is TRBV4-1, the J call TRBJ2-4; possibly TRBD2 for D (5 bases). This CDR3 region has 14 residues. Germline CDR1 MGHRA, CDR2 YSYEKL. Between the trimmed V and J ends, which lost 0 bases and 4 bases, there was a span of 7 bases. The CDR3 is CASSQDPGKNIQYF. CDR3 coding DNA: TGCGCCAGCAGCCAAGACCCGGGGAAAAACATTCAGTACTTC.

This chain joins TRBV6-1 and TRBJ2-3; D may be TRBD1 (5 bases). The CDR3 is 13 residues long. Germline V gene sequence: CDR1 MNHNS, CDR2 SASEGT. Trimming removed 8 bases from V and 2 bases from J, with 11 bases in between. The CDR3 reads CASGRRATDTQYF. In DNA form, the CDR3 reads TGTGCCAGCGGGCGCAGGGCCACAGATACGCAGTATTTT.

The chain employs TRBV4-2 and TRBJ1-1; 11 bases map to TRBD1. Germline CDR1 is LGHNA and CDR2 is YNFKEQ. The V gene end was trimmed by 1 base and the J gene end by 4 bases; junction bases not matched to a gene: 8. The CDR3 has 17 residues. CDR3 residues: CASSQGTGGVASTEAFF. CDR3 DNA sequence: TGTGCCAGCAGCCAAGGGACAGGGGGCGTCGCGAGCACTGAAGCTTTCTTT.

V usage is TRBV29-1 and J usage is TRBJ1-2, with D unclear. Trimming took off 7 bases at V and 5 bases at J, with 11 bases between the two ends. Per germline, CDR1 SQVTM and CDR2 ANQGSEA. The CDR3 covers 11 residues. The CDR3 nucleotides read TGCAGCGGTGGAACGCGTTATGGCTACACCTTC. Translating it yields CSGGTRYGYTF.